The TCR beta chain described here comes from a study of cytomegalovirus exposure and HLA in healthy donors. Study observations and caveats: Most sequenced TCRs were rare (though some public TCRs occurred in many donors). A prior analysis recorded that most TCR beta V segments were productive about 87% or about 30% of the time. Three CMV-associated chains proved CMV antigen-specific in vitro. The study recorded 150 to 200 TCR beta chains that were cytomegalovirus-associated.

This clone was observed a few times. Antigen: not known. There are 13 residues in the CDR3. Trimming took off 9 bases at V and 5 bases at J, with 16 bases between the two ends. Germline CDR1 LNHDA, CDR2 SQIVND (reference sequence). Use of 60 Vbeta and 13 Jbeta primers characterized the PCR. Clones were read by immunoSEQ multiplex PCR, and TCRdb kept only the in-frame ones, dropping some. The sample records roughly 100,000 clones, around 9.6% being singletons. J is TRBJ2-5 and V is TRBV19; D may be TRBD1 (7 bases). The sequence was collected from a man over 45 in good health and CMV-seropositive. Sequences were obtained from PBMCs. CDR3 residues: CASRGERYETQYF. In DNA, the CDR3 is TGTGCCAGCAGGGGGGAAAGGTACGAGACCCAGTACTTC.